This record concerns one T cell receptor beta chain sequence. What it recognizes is unknown. The sample originates from a study of cytomegalovirus exposure and HLA in healthy donors. Amplification used 60 Vbeta primers and 13 Jbeta primers. Original processing notes: A later analysis tallied about 80 million unique TCR beta chains, about 12 million of them shared. Produced via immunoSEQ multiplex PCR; TCRdb's table is partial and in-frame only. V, J and clone size were drawn from that table, and D and trimming were deduced from the DNA. The profile shows 150,000 or so clones, approximately 82% of them singletons. Study-wide results and limits: Whilst most TCR sequences proved rare, a subset of public TCRs occurred across many donors.

Sequencing was performed on PBMCs. The sequence came from a man between 18 and 35 years old in good health and CMV-seropositive.

The CDR3 DNA reads as TGTGCCAGCTCACTTACGCTAAGCTACGAGCAGTACTTC. This codes for CASSLTLSYEQYF. The V call is TRBV18, the J call TRBJ2-7; D is ambiguous. Germline-derived CDR1 and CDR2 are KGHSH and LQKENI. V was cut by 4 bases and J by 3 bases, with 10 bases left in between. The CDR3 loop spans 13 amino acids. Drawing the rest from reference TRBV18 and TRBJ2-7, the complete variable domain is NAGVMQNPRHLVRRRGQEARLRCSPMKGHSHVYWYRQLPEEGLKFMVYLQKENIIDESGMPKERFSAEFPKEGPSILRIQQVVRGDSAAYFCASSLTLSYEQYFGPGTRLTVT.